The entry below gives a single T cell receptor (beta chain) sequence along with its context. A single base separates this from a much larger clone, so it may be a read error. These data come from a study of T cells in Graves' hyperthyroidism and ophthalmopathy. The CDR3 has 13 amino acids. CDR1 and CDR2 from the germline V gene are SEHNR and FQNEAQ (reference sequence). Diagnoses rested on clinical symptoms, serum thyroxine and TRAb, thyroid ultrasound and orbital computed tomography. What was amplified from RNA transcripts were TCR beta CDR3 regions. The study used the HTBI primer set for a first-round RT-PCR of the TCR CDR3. TCRdb re-called the multiplex PCR reads with MiXCR, one entry per CDR3 protein. The sample lists more than 350,000 distinct CDR3 sequences; approximately 15% were seen once.

V usage is TRBV7-9 and J usage is TRBJ2-7; D gene unclear. The tail of the sequence fits TRBJ2-1 better, so the J call may be wrong. The receptor's source is a woman in her twenties or thirties with Graves' hyperthyroidism. The sequencing input was blood. The CDR3 here is CASSLPPSYEQFF. The CDR3 DNA reads TGTGCCAGCAGCTTACCGCCCTCCTACGAGCAGTTCTTC.